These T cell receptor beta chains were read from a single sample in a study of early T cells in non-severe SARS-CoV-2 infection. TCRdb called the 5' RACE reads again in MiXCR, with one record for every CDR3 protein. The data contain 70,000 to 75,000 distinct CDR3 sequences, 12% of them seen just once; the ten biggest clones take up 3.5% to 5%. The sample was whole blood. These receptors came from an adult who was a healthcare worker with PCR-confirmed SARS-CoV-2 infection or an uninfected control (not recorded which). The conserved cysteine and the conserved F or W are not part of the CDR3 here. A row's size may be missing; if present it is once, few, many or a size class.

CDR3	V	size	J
ASTPREGRYGETQY	TRBV28	few	TRBJ2-5
SVGKGTAGGTQY	TRBV29-1	.	TRBJ2-5
SASTGGGLQPQH	TRBV20-1	many	TRBJ1-5
ASSQRDRGRRNEKLF	TRBV16	once	TRBJ1-4
ASSFPSGSPRHEQY	TRBV28	few	TRBJ2-7
SVLGIAEKGTDTQY	TRBV29-1	few	TRBJ2-3
ASSQEGTGSYNSPLH	TRBV4-2	few	TRBJ1-6
ASREVVGELF	TRBV27	many	TRBJ2-2
ASSSGTSGSVYNEQF	TRBV5-1	.	TRBJ2-1
SSRDRASYEQY	TRBV20-1	many	TRBJ2-7
ASSSGQGAPYNEQF	TRBV27	many	TRBJ2-1
ASSSLPGPNTGELF	TRBV5-1	.	TRBJ2-2
ASSPRGQPGTEAF	TRBV27	.	TRBJ1-1
ASKSPGISEQY	TRBV12-3/TRBV12-4	.	TRBJ2-7
ASSQLGQGDEQY	TRBV18	many	TRBJ2-7
ASTGTGGRNIQY	TRBV25-1	few	TRBJ2-4
ASSIYSSGRNNEQF	TRBV7-2	.	TRBJ2-1
ASSRDRTQVEQF	TRBV6-6	.	TRBJ2-1
ASSQEGTGNYEQY	TRBV3-1	few	TRBJ2-7
ASSQIGQITYEQY	TRBV5-4	.	TRBJ2-7
ASSSPGTGQTEAF	TRBV28	many	TRBJ1-1
ASSSNTISQPQH	TRBV27	few	TRBJ1-5
ASSFSSGETQY	TRBV7-3	many	TRBJ2-5
SAQRGASGTDTQY	TRBV20-1	many	TRBJ2-3
ASSLSVAGANVLT	TRBV28	many	TRBJ2-6
ASSPTDQETQY	TRBV18	.	TRBJ2-5